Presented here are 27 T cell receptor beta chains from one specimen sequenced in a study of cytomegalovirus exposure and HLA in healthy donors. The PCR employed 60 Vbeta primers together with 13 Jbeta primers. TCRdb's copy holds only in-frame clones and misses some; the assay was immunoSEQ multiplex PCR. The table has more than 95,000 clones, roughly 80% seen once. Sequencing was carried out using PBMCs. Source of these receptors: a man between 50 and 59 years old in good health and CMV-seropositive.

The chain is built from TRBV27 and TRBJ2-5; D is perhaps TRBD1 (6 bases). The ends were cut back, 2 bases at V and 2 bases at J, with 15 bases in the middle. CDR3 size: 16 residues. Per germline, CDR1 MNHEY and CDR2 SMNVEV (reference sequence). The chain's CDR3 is CASSLGQGLGQETQYF. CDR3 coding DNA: TGTGCCAGCAGTTTAGGGCAGGGGTTGGGGCAAGAGACCCAGTACTTC.

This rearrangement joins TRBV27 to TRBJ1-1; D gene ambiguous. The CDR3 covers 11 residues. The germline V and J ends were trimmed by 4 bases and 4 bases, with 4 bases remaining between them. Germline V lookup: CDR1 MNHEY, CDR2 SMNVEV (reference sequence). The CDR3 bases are TGTGCCAGCAGTTCGTCCACTGAAGCTTTCTTT. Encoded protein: CASSSSTEAFF.

In DNA form, the CDR3 reads TGTGCCAGCAGCCCCTACTTCCTAGCGGGGGGGAGGAATGAGCAGTTCTTC. Its protein is CASSPYFLAGGRNEQFF. This sequence joins TRBV11-3 and TRBJ2-1, with TRBD2 matching over 12 bases. Germline trimming cut 5 bases from V and 7 bases from J; bases unmatched to any gene: 12. Per the germline V gene, CDR1 is SGHNT and CDR2 is YENEEA. The CDR3 extends over 17 amino acids. Full variable domain (outside the CDR3, taken from reference TRBV11-3 and TRBJ2-1): EAGVVQSPRYKIIEKKQPVAFWCNPISGHNTLYWYLQNLGQGPELLIRYENEEAVDDSQLPKDRFSAERLKGVDSTLKIQPAELGDSAVYLCASSPYFLAGGRNEQFFGPGTRLTVL.

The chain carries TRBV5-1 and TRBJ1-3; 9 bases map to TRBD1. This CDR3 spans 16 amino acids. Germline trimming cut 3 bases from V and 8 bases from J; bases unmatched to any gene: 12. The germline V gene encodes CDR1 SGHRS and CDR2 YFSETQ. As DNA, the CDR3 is TGCGCCAGCAGCTCGCGGCTACAGGGGGCTGGGGACACCATATATTTT. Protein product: CASSSRLQGAGDTIYF.

CDR3 sequence: CASTMGGRQYEQYF. DNA of the CDR3: TGTGCCAGCACCATGGGCGGGAGGCAATACGAGCAGTACTTC. The gene calls are TRBV2 and TRBJ2-7; 8 nucleotides align to TRBD2. Per germline, CDR1 SNHLY and CDR2 FYNNEI. Trimming at V came to 7 bases and at J to 4 bases, leaving 9 bases not matched to a gene. The CDR3 runs to 14 residues.

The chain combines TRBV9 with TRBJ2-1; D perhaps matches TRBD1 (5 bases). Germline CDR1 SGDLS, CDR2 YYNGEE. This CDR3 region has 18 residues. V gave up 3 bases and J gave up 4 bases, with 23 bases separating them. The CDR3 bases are TGTGCCAGCAGCGCCAAAGGGGCGGTTCAACCCCCGTACAATGAGCAGTTCTTC. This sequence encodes CASSAKGAVQPPYNEQFF.

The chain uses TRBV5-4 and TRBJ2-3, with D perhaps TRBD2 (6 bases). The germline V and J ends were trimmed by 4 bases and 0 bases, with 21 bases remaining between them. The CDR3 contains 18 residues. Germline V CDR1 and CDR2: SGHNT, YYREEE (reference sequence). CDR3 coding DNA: TGTGCCAGCAGCAGAACGACCTTACTAGCACTTAGCACAGATACGCAGTATTTT. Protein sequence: CASSRTTLLALSTDTQYF.

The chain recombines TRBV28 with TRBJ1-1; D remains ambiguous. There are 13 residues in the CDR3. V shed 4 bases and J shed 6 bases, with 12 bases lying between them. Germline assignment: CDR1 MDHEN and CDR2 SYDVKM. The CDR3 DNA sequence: TGTGCCAGCAGTTCGCACACGAGGCCTGAAGCTTTCTTT. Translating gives CASSSHTRPEAFF.

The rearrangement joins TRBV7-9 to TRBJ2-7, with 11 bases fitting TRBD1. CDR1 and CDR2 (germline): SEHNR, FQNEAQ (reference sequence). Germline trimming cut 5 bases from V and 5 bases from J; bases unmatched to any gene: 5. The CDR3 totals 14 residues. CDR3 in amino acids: CASSLGQGAHEQYF. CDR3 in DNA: TGTGCCAGCAGCCTCGGACAGGGGGCTCACGAGCAGTACTTC.

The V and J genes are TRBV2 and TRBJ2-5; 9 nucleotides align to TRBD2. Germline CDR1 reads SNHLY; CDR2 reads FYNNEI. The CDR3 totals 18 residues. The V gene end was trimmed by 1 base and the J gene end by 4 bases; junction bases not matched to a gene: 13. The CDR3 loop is CASSEGGLAGNSLETQYF. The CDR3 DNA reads TGTGCCAGCAGTGAAGGAGGTCTAGCGGGGAACAGTTTAGAGACCCAGTACTTC.

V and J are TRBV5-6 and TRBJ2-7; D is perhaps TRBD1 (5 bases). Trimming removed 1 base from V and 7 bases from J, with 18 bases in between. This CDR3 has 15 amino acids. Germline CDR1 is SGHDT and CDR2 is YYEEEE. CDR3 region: CASSLNIGALREQYF. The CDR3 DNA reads TGTGCCAGCAGCTTGAACATAGGGGCTCTTAGGGAGCAGTACTTC.

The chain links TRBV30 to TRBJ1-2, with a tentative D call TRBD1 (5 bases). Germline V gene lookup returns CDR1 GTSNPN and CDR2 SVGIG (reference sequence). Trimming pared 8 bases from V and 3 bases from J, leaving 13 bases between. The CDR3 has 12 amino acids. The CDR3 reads CANSGRDYGYTF. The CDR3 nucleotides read TGTGCCAACTCAGGGAGGGACTATGGCTACACCTTC. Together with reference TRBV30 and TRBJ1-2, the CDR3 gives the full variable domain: SQTIHQWPATLVQPVGSPLSLECTVEGTSNPNLYWYRQAAGRGLQLLFYSVGIGQISSEVPQNLSASRPQDRQFILSSKKLLLSDSGFYLCANSGRDYGYTFGSGTRLTVV.

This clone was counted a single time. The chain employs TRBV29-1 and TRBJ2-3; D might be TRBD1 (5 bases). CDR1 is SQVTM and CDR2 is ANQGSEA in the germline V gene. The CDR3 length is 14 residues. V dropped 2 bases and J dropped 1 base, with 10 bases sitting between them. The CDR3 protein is CSVETGPRTDTQYF. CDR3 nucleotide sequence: TGCAGCGTTGAAACAGGTCCCCGCACAGATACGCAGTATTTT.

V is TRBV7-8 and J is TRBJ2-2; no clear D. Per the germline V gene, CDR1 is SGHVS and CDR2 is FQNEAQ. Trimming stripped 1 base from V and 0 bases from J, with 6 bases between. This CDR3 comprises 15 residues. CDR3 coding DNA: TGTGCCAGCAGCTTAGGGGCCACGAACACCGGGGAGCTGTTTTTT. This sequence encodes CASSLGATNTGELFF. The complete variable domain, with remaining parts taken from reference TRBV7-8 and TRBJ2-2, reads GAGVSQSPRYKVAKRGQDVALRCDPISGHVSLFWYQQALGQGPEFLTYFQNEAQLDKSGLPSDRFFAERPEGSVSTLKIQRTQQEDSAVYLCASSLGATNTGELFFGEGSRLTVL.

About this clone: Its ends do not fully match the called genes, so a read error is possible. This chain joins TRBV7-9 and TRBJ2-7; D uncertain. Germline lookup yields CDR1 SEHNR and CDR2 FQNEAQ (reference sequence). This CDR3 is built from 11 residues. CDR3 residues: CSSSPSNEQYF. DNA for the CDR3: TGTTCCAGCAGCCCATCAAACGAGCAGTACTTC.

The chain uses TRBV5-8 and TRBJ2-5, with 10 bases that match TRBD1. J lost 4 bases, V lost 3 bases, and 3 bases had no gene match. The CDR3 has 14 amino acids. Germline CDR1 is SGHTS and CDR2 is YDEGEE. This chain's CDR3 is CASSSRTGGETQYF. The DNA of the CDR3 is TGTGCCAGCAGCTCGCGGACAGGGGGAGAGACCCAGTACTTC.

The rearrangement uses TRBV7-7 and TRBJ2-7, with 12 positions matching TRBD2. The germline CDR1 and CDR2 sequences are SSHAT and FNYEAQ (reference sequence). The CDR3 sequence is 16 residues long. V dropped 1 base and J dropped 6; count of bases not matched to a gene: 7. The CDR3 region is CASSLDGLAGPSEQYF. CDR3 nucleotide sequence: TGTGCCAGCAGCTTAGATGGACTAGCGGGACCCAGCGAGCAGTACTTC.

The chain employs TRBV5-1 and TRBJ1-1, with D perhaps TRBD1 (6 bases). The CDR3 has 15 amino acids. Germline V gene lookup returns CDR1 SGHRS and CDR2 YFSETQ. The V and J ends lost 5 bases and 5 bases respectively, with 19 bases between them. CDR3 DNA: TGCGCCAGCAGGGAAGTGGGGGGGCGGAGGACTGAAGCTTTCTTT. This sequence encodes CASREVGGRRTEAFF.

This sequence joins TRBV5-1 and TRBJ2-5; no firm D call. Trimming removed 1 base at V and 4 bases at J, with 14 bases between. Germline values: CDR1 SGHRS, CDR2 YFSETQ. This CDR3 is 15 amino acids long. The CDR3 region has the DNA TGCGCCAGCAGCTTGCTGGGCAGTGGGTTAGAGACCCAGTACTTC. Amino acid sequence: CASSLLGSGLETQYF.

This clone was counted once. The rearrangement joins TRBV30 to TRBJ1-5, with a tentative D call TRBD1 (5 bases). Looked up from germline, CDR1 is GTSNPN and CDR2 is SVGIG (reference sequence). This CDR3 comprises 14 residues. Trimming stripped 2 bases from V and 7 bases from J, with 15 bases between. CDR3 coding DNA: TGTGCCTGGAGTAAGGGGCAGGCTCAACAGCCCCAGCATTTT. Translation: CAWSKGQAQQPQHF.

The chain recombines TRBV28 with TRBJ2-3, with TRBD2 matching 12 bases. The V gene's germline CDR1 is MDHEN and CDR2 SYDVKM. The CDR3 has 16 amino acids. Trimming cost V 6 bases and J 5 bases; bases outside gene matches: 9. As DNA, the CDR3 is TGTGCCAGCAGCCCCGGGACTAGCGGGCTTCGAGATACGCAGTATTTT. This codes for CASSPGTSGLRDTQYF.

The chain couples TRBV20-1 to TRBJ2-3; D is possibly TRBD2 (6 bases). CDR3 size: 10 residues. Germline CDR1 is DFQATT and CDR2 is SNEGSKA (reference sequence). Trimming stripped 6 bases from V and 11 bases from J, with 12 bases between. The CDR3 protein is CSAQAREQYF. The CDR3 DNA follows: TGCAGTGCCCAGGCGCGGGAGCAGTATTTT.

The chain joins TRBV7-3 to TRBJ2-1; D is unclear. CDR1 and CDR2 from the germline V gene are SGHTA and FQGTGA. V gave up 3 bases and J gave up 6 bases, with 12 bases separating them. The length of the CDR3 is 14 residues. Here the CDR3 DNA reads TGTGCCAGCAGCTTTGCTGGTAGCTTCAATGAGCAGTTCTTC. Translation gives CASSFAGSFNEQFF.

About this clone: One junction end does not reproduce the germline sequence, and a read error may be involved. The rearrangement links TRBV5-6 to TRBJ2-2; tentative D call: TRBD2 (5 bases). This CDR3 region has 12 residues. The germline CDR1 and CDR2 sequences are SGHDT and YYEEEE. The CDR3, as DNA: TGTGCCAGCAGCTCACCGCCCGGGAAGCTGTTTTTT. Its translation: CASSSPPGKLFF.

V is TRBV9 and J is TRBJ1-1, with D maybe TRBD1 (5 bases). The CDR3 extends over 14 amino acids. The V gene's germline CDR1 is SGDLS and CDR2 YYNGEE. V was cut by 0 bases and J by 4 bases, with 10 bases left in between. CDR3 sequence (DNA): TGTGCCAGCAGCGTAGTTCAGGGATCCACTGAAGCTTTCTTT. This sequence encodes CASSVVQGSTEAFF.

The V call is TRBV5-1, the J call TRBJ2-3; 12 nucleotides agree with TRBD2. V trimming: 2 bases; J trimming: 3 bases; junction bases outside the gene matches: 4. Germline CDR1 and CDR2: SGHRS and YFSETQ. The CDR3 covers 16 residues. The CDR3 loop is CASSLALAGGTDTQYF. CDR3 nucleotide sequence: TGCGCCAGCAGCTTAGCGCTAGCGGGAGGGACAGATACGCAGTATTTT.

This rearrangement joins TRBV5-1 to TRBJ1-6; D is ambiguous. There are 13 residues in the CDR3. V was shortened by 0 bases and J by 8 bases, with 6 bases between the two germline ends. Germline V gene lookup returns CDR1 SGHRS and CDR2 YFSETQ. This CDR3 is CASSLAPDSPLHF. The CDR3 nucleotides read TGCGCCAGCAGCTTGGCCCCGGATTCACCCCTCCACTTT.